This T cell receptor (beta chain) was captured by sequencing in a study of memory CD4+ T cells and cytomegalovirus serostatus. Overall study context: Healthy Belgian adult donors included under ten CMV-positive and 24 CMV-negative people.

Remarks on this clone: Antigen specificity is unknown.

This CDR3 contains 16 residues. V lost 4 bases and J lost 6; bases outside the gene matches: 8. The germline gives CDR1 MDHEN, CDR2 SYDVKM. Single viable CD3+CD4+CD8-CD45RO+ cells were sorted as the memory CD4+ T cells. Per the original data handling: Out-of-frame sequences were removed, leaving a few million distinct TCRbeta sequences. The assay was immunoSEQ multiplex PCR, and TCRdb's table has in-frame clones only and misses some. V, J and clone size are taken as reported in that table, and D and trimming were inferred from the DNA itself. Seen here are approximately 56,000 clones, roughly 82% observed once, and the top ten hold approximately 0.43%. Study-level findings and limits: A US-trained random forest predicted CMV serostatus with median AUC around 0.91. 67 of 164 known CMV-associated TCRbeta sequences appeared in CD4+ memory.

The receptor was derived from an adult in good health and CMV-seronegative. The chain employs TRBV28 and TRBJ2-1; TRBD2 matches at 11 bases. The sequencing input was memory CD4+ T cells from blood. As DNA, the CDR3 is TGTGCCAGCAGTTCACCCCTAGCGGGGGGATTCAATGAGCAGTTCTTC. It yields the protein CASSSPLAGGFNEQFF.